Below, 21 T cell receptor beta chains from the same sample are listed, as sequenced in a study of T cells in narcolepsy. Using immunoSEQ multiplex PCR, the repertoire was profiled, and TCRdb retains in-frame clones only, with some absent. The repertoire holds 20,000 to 30,000 clones, with roughly 85% as singletons. Source material: memory (CD45RA-) CD4+ T cells from blood. Receptors were obtained from a human donor in good health.

The chain links TRBV12-5 to TRBJ2-1; tentative D call: TRBD2 (6 bases). V lost 8 bases and J lost 7, with 12 bases in between. This CDR3 spans 12 amino acids. Germline CDR1 is LGHNT and CDR2 is FRNRAP. The CDR3 DNA is TGTGCTAGTACGGGAGTCGATAATGAGCAGTTCTTC. Translated, it gives CASTGVDNEQFF.

The chain couples TRBV5-1 to TRBJ1-3, with no clear D. The germline V gene has CDR1 SGHRS and CDR2 YFSETQ. The CDR3 has 15 residues. Trimming took off 4 bases at V and 0 bases at J, with 11 bases between the two ends. The CDR3 sequence is CASSPSAGSGNTIYF. The CDR3, as DNA: TGCGCCAGCAGCCCCTCGGCGGGCTCTGGAAACACCATATATTTT.

The sample holds one count of this clone. This chain connects TRBV6-5 to TRBJ2-7; 11 bases fit TRBD2. V dropped 2 bases and J dropped 5; count of bases not matched to a gene: 8. Germline CDR1 reads MNHEY; CDR2 reads SVGAGI. This CDR3 has 16 residues. DNA of the CDR3: TGTGCCAGCAGTTACGGAGGACTAGCGGGCCGAGACGAGCAGTACTTC. Its protein product is CASSYGGLAGRDEQYF.

The J gene is TRBJ2-7, the V gene TRBV21-1; TRBD2 is the table's D call and was not checked against the DNA. TRBV21-1 is a recognized pseudogene. The CDR3 totals 16 residues. Here the CDR3 reads CASSNPLRTSGRGQYF. CDR3 nucleotides: TGTGCCAGCAGCAACCCCCTACGGACTAGCGGGAGAGGGCAGTACTTC.

The chain carries TRBV11-2 and TRBJ2-7, with 11 positions matching TRBD2. Losses at the gene ends were 6 bases for V and 6 bases for J; bases not matched to a gene: 10. This CDR3 is built from 15 residues. CDR1 is SGHAT and CDR2 is FQNNGV in the germline V gene. The DNA of the CDR3 is TGTGCCAGCAGTCTCGGGATAGCGGGAGGGAGCGAGCAGTACTTC. Its protein is CASSLGIAGGSEQYF.

This clone was seen a single time. The V call is TRBV6-5, the J call TRBJ2-7; TRBD2 matches at 8 bases. Trimming cost V 0 bases and J 2 bases; bases outside gene matches: 3. The CDR3 consists of 15 residues. Germline V CDR1 and CDR2: MNHEY, SVGAGI. CDR3 in amino acids: CASSYSTGGAYEQYF. The CDR3 DNA follows: TGTGCCAGCAGTTACTCGACGGGAGGGGCCTACGAGCAGTACTTC.

The V and J genes are TRBV11-2 and TRBJ2-1, with 7 bases that match TRBD1. After removal of 5 bases from V and 5 bases from J, the junction contained 6 bases not matched to a gene. The CDR3 sequence is 14 residues long. Per germline, CDR1 SGHAT and CDR2 FQNNGV. The CDR3 sequence: CASSAGQADNEQFF. In nucleotides, the CDR3 is TGTGCCAGCAGCGCAGGACAGGCGGACAATGAGCAGTTCTTC.

The V gene is TRBV13, the J gene TRBJ2-5; weak D call: TRBD1 (6 bases). This CDR3 spans 16 amino acids. Germline-derived CDR1 and CDR2 are PRHDT and FYEKMQ (reference sequence). V was shortened by 1 base and J by 5 bases, with 17 bases between the two germline ends. DNA of the CDR3: TGTGCCAGCAGCTTAGAAAGCCTACAGGGTCGGGAGACCCAGTACTTC. This encodes CASSLESLQGRETQYF.

The rearrangement joins TRBV7-2 to TRBJ2-1, with 9 bases aligning to TRBD2. The CDR3 covers 16 residues. V was pared by 1 base and J by 1 base, with 2 bases of the junction left unmatched. Germline CDR1 SGHTA, CDR2 FQGNSA. The CDR3 loop reads CASSLGLAASYNEQFF. CDR3 in DNA: TGTGCCAGCAGCTTAGGACTAGCGGCTTCCTACAATGAGCAGTTCTTC.

This clone was counted once. The chain carries TRBV5-1 and TRBJ1-1; 7 bases match TRBD1. Germline V gene sequence: CDR1 SGHRS, CDR2 YFSETQ. The CDR3 has 15 amino acids. Losses at the gene ends were 3 bases for V and 2 bases for J; bases not matched to a gene: 7. The CDR3 sequence: CASSYYRGYNTEAFF. CDR3 nucleotide sequence: TGCGCCAGCAGCTATTACAGGGGATATAACACTGAAGCTTTCTTT. The full variable domain, rest sourced from reference TRBV5-1 and TRBJ1-1, is KAGVTQTPRYLIKTRGQQVTLSCSPISGHRSVSWYQQTPGQGLQFLFEYFSETQRNKGNFPGRFSGRQFSNSRSEMNVSTLELGDSALYLCASSYYRGYNTEAFFGQGTRLTVV.

The J gene is TRBJ2-3, the V gene TRBV2; TRBD2 agrees at 7 bases. The germline CDR1 and CDR2 sequences are SNHLY and FYNNEI. The V segment lost 8 bases and the J segment 2 bases; nucleotides outside the gene matches: 7. The CDR3 runs to 14 residues. The CDR3 DNA follows: TGTGCCAGCTCTCGGGACTATAACACAGATACGCAGTATTTT. The encoded protein is CASSRDYNTDTQYF.

The genes are TRBV9 and TRBJ2-3; D remains ambiguous. The V end was cut by 7 bases, the J end by 1 base, with 19 bases between. This CDR3 has 16 amino acids. Per germline, CDR1 SGDLS and CDR2 YYNGEE. This CDR3 reads CASSGGVGAGTDTQYF. For the CDR3, the DNA is TGTGCCAGCTCCGGTGGGGTAGGTGCGGGCACAGATACGCAGTATTTT.

This rearrangement joins TRBV6-1 to TRBJ2-1; TRBD1 is a possible D gene (5 bases). CDR1 and CDR2 (germline): MNHNS, SASEGT. The CDR3 length is 12 residues. Deletions cut 4 bases from V and 9 bases from J, with 10 bases between. DNA for the CDR3: TGTGCCAGCAGTGCGGACACATCTGAGCAGTTCTTC. It encodes CASSADTSEQFF.

The V gene is TRBV30, the J gene TRBJ2-5; no definite D call. V lost 0 bases, J lost 5 bases, and 10 bases lay in between. There are 13 residues in the CDR3. Germline V lookup: CDR1 GTSNPN, CDR2 SVGIG (reference sequence). CDR3 nucleotide sequence: TGTGCCTGGAGTGTACCACCCGGCGAGACCCAGTACTTC. Translating it yields CAWSVPPGETQYF. Complete variable domain (other parts from reference TRBV30 and TRBJ2-5): SQTIHQWPATLVQPVGSPLSLECTVEGTSNPNLYWYRQAAGRGLQLLFYSVGIGQISSEVPQNLSASRPQDRQFILSSKKLLLSDSGFYLCAWSVPPGETQYFGPGTRLLVL.

The chain joins TRBV30 to TRBJ1-2, with TRBD1 matching over 8 bases. Germline CDR1 GTSNPN, CDR2 SVGIG (reference sequence). V gave up 0 bases and J gave up 8 bases; unmatched junction bases: 5. The CDR3 spans 13 residues. The CDR3 protein is CAWSVRDRGGYTF. DNA for the CDR3: TGTGCCTGGAGTGTACGTGACAGGGGCGGCTACACCTTC.

The J gene is TRBJ2-6, the V gene TRBV2; 9 bases are a match to TRBD1. CDR1 and CDR2 (germline): SNHLY, FYNNEI. Trimming removed 7 bases from V and 2 bases from J; junction bases left unmatched: 15. This CDR3 contains 19 residues. The CDR3 bases are TGTGCCAGCACTCCTCAATTGGGGACAGGGTTGCCTGGGGCCAACGTCCTGACTTTC. Its protein product is CASTPQLGTGLPGANVLTF.

V gene TRBV28 combines with J gene TRBJ2-7, with 11 bases lining up with TRBD2. V shed 4 bases and J 2 bases; nucleotides not matched to a gene: 4. This CDR3 is built from 15 residues. The germline V gene encodes CDR1 MDHEN and CDR2 SYDVKM. CDR3 loop: CASSSVAGGTYEQYF. The CDR3 nucleotides read TGTGCCAGCAGTTCTGTAGCGGGAGGGACCTACGAGCAGTACTTC. The full variable domain, in which reference TRBV28 and TRBJ2-7 provide the parts outside the CDR3, is DVKVTQSSRYLVKRTGEKVFLECVQDMDHENMFWYRQDPGLGLRLIYFSYDVKMKEKGDIPEGYSVSREKKERFSLILESASTNQTSMYLCASSSVAGGTYEQYFGPGTRLTVT.

This chain connects TRBV9 to TRBJ2-1; 7 bases agree with TRBD1. The germline gives CDR1 SGDLS, CDR2 YYNGEE. CDR3 length: 15 residues. The V and J ends lost 3 bases and 4 bases, in that order; junction bases with no gene match: 7. CDR3 residues: CASSARDRSYNEQFF. DNA for the CDR3: TGTGCCAGCAGCGCCCGGGACAGATCTTACAATGAGCAGTTCTTC.

The chain is built from TRBV14 and TRBJ1-2; TRBD1 matches at 7 bases. With 1 base clipped from V and 2 bases from J, the junction kept 10 bases outside the gene matches. Germline V lookup: CDR1 SGHDN, CDR2 FVKESK. The CDR3 runs to 17 residues. The CDR3 loop is CASSQVEGAFSNYGYTF. The CDR3 DNA sequence: TGTGCCAGCAGCCAAGTGGAGGGGGCCTTTTCCAACTATGGCTACACCTTC.

V and J are TRBV6-5 and TRBJ1-5; D not resolved. This CDR3 is built from 13 residues. V was cut by 5 bases and J by 3 bases, with 8 bases left in between. Germline values: CDR1 MNHEY, CDR2 SVGAGI. CDR3 nucleotide sequence: TGTGCCAGCAGTCCGGGATACAATCAGCCCCAGCATTTT. Translation gives CASSPGYNQPQHF.

The gene calls are TRBV5-1 and TRBJ2-2; D is uncertain. The germline V gene has CDR1 SGHRS and CDR2 YFSETQ. The CDR3 length is 15 residues. V lost 0 bases and J lost 5, with 11 bases in between. The CDR3 nucleotides are TGCGCCAGCAGCTTGGAGGCTAGTGGGACCGGGGAGCTGTTTTTT. Protein product: CASSLEASGTGELFF.